The 22 T cell receptor beta chains below come from one sample, sequenced in a study of CD8 T cells in ankylosing spondylitis. TCRdb used MiXCR to reprocess the 5' RACE reads, holding one entry per CDR3 protein. The repertoire consists of around 150,000 distinct CDR3 sequences, with 10% to 12% occurring once and the leading ten covering roughly 4.3%. Input material: blood, either unsorted or a sorted T cell fraction (not recorded which). These receptors all come from a female donor with ankylosing spondylitis or in good health (not recorded which).

At least ten counts were recorded for this clonotype. V is TRBV12-3 or TRBV12-4 and J is TRBJ1-2; unclear D gene. There are 13 residues in the CDR3. V dropped 3 bases and J dropped 4 bases, with 9 bases sitting between them. The CDR3 bases are TGTGCCAGCAGTTTGGGTCTTCGCTATGGCTACACCTTC. This sequence encodes CASSLGLRYGYTF.

This clonotype was observed a few times. The V call is TRBV28, the J call TRBJ2-5; 8 bases map to TRBD2. V gave up 8 bases and J gave up 3 bases; unmatched junction bases: 5. Per germline, CDR1 MDHEN and CDR2 SYDVKM. The CDR3 is made up of 13 amino acids. As DNA, the CDR3 is TGTGCCAGCGCTCGCGGGGGGAAAGAGACCCAGTACTTC. It specifies CASARGGKETQYF.

This clonotype was seen ten or more times. The V call is TRBV11-3, the J call TRBJ2-7, with D perhaps TRBD1 (6 bases). V lost 2 bases, J lost 3 bases, and 26 bases lay in between. The CDR3 has 19 amino acids. Per germline, CDR1 SGHNT and CDR2 YENEEA. The CDR3 DNA reads TGTGCCAGCAGCTTATCCGTAACAGGGATTGACGGACCCAGCTACGAGCAGTACTTC. Translating gives CASSLSVTGIDGPSYEQYF.

This clonotype was counted at least ten times. The chain employs TRBV7-2 and TRBJ2-1; 8 bases are a match to TRBD2. CDR1 and CDR2 (germline): SGHTA, FQGNSA. The CDR3 spans 15 residues. The J segment lost 8 bases and the V segment lost 6 bases, leaving 12 bases of the junction unmatched. In nucleotides, the CDR3 is TGTGCCAGCAGAGACACCAGGGCTAGCGGGCATGAGCAGTTCTTC. This encodes CASRDTRASGHEQFF.

This clonotype was counted ten times or more. The V gene is TRBV18, the J gene TRBJ2-2; TRBD1 might be the D (6 bases). The germline CDR1 and CDR2 sequences are KGHSH and LQKENI. This CDR3 is 12 amino acids long. V dropped 8 bases and J dropped 5 bases, with 9 bases sitting between them. CDR3 DNA: TGTGCCAGCCACAGGGAAACCGGGGAGCTGTTTTTT. Amino acids: CASHRETGELFF.

This clonotype was counted ten times or more. The rearrangement links TRBV13 to TRBJ1-6, with 9 positions matching TRBD1. The CDR3 spans 15 residues. Trimming at V came to 6 bases and at J to 10 bases, leaving 10 bases not matched to a gene. Germline loops: CDR1 PRHDT, CDR2 FYEKMQ (reference sequence). CDR3 sequence: CASSRGQGVYSPLHF. The CDR3 DNA reads as TGTGCCAGCAGTAGGGGACAGGGAGTTTACTCACCCCTCCACTTT.

This clonotype was picked up many times. V is TRBV20-1 and J is TRBJ2-5, with TRBD1 matching over 7 bases. The CDR3 is 12 amino acids. The V gene end was trimmed by 4 bases and the J gene end by 2 bases; junction bases not matched to a gene: 1. Germline lookup yields CDR1 DFQATT and CDR2 SNEGSKA (reference sequence). The CDR3 is CSAKGQQETQYF. CDR3 sequence (DNA): TGCAGTGCTAAGGGACAGCAAGAGACCCAGTACTTC.

As for this clonotype: This may stem from a read error, because a much larger clone lies one nucleotide away. The chain has TRBV11-2 and TRBJ1-2, with D possibly TRBD1 on 5 matching bases. CDR1 is SGHAT and CDR2 is FQNNGV in the germline V gene. This CDR3 is built from 16 residues. The CDR3: CASSLDRGVPNDGYTF. The CDR3 DNA follows: TGTGCCAGCAGCTTAGATCGGGGGGTACCTAACGATGGCTACACCTTC.

As concerns this clonotype: A read error may be the cause here, since a much bigger clone is one base away. V and J are TRBV7-8 and TRBJ1-4; D gene unclear. Germline V CDR1 and CDR2: SGHVS, FQNEAQ. There are 16 residues in the CDR3. The CDR3 sequence: CAGSLGGFATNEKLFF. CDR3 DNA: TGTGCCGGCAGCTTAGGCGGGTTTGCAACTAATGAAAAACTGTTTTTT.

This clonotype was detected ten times or more. This chain uses TRBV12-3 or TRBV12-4 with TRBJ2-7; D unclear. The V gene lost 5 bases and the J gene lost 6 bases, with 17 bases spanning the gap. The CDR3 covers 14 residues. CDR3 in DNA: TGTGCCAGCAGTCTCGCCTCCGTCGTCTCCGAGCAGTACTTC. This sequence encodes CASSLASVVSEQYF.

Points on this clonotype: This may stem from a read error, because a much larger clone lies one nucleotide away. This chain connects TRBV24-1 to TRBJ2-1; 12 nucleotides agree with TRBD2. CDR1 is KGHDR, CDR2 SFDVKD, per germline. This CDR3 region has 19 residues. This CDR3 is CVTSDPSTSGSSRYNEQFF. The DNA of the CDR3 is TGTGTCACCAGTGACCCCTCGACTAGCGGGAGTTCAAGGTACAATGAGCAGTTCTTC.

As concerns this clonotype: A much larger clonotype is one base distant, so this may be a read error. The rearrangement joins TRBV11-3 to TRBJ2-1; D gene uncertain. This CDR3 has 14 residues. V lost 0 bases and J 12 bases, leaving 15 bases between the germline ends. Germline V CDR1 and CDR2: SGHNT, YENEEA. The CDR3 sequence: CASSLDSLGHVQFF. CDR3 DNA: TGTGCCAGCAGCTTAGACAGCCTTGGCCATGTGCAGTTCTTC.

This clonotype appeared a single time. With a much larger clone just one base away, this may be a read error. The chain employs TRBV12-3 or TRBV12-4 and TRBJ2-7; D unresolved. The CDR3 length is 12 residues. In nucleotides, the CDR3 is TGTGCCGGCAGCCGCAGCTCCTACGAGCAGTACTTC. It specifies CAGSRSSYEQYF.

This clonotype was counted ten times or more. The chain recombines TRBV12-3 or TRBV12-4 with TRBJ2-1; possibly TRBD2 for D (5 bases). The CDR3 spans 13 residues. The ends were cut back, 3 bases at V and 7 bases at J, with 10 bases in the middle. Here the CDR3 DNA reads TGTGCCAGCAGTTTCTTCCCGGGGAATGAGCAGTTCTTC. This sequence encodes CASSFFPGNEQFF.

At least ten counts were recorded for this clonotype. The chain is built from TRBV12-3 or TRBV12-4 and TRBJ2-2; 13 nucleotides agree with TRBD2. This CDR3 has 16 amino acids. With 6 bases clipped from V and 7 bases from J, the junction kept 8 bases outside the gene matches. CDR3 sequence (DNA): TGTGCCAGCAGGGGACTAGCGGGAATTTGGAACGGGGAGCTGTTTTTT. Amino acid sequence: CASRGLAGIWNGELFF.

This clonotype has at least ten counts. V usage is TRBV24-1 and J usage is TRBJ1-1, with no clear D. There are 14 residues in the CDR3. Germline loops: CDR1 KGHDR, CDR2 SFDVKD. The V gene lost 4 bases and the J gene lost 5 bases, with 13 bases spanning the gap. CDR3 in amino acids: CATSDPNFPTEAFF. The DNA for the CDR3 is TGTGCCACCAGTGACCCCAACTTTCCGACTGAAGCTTTCTTT.

This clonotype showed up just a few times. The V gene is TRBV28, the J gene TRBJ2-5, with unresolved D. Trimming removed 2 bases at V and 5 bases at J, with 9 bases between. This CDR3 is 13 amino acids long. The germline V gene has CDR1 MDHEN and CDR2 SYDVKM. CDR3 residues: CASSLASTETQYF. CDR3 nucleotides: TGTGCCAGCAGTTTAGCCTCTACGGAGACCCAGTACTTC.

This clonotype was counted ten times or more. CDR3 nucleotide sequence: TGCAGTGCTAGACAGAACAGGGGGCTAGACATTCAGTACTTC. It translates to CSARQNRGLDIQYF. V is TRBV20-1 and J is TRBJ2-4, with TRBD1 identical over 9 bases. Looked up from germline, CDR1 is DFQATT and CDR2 is SNEGSKA (reference sequence). Trimming took 2 bases from V and 8 from J; bases not matched to a gene: 7. The CDR3 covers 14 residues.

This clonotype was detected many times. This sequence joins TRBV3-1 and TRBJ1-5; D possibly corresponds to TRBD1 (6 bases). The CDR3 sequence is 15 residues long. The germline V gene encodes CDR1 LGHDT and CDR2 YNNKEL (reference sequence). V was pared by 1 base and J by 4 bases, with 11 bases between. The CDR3: CASSQGTGINQPQHF. For the CDR3, the DNA is TGTGCCAGCAGCCAAGGAACAGGGATTAATCAGCCCCAGCATTTT.

This clonotype was detected ten times or more. At one of its ends the junction is not consistent with the germline gene, which may arise from a read error. This chain joins TRBV20-1 and TRBJ2-5; D is possibly TRBD1 or TRBD2 (5 bases each). This CDR3 has 17 amino acids. Germline assignment: CDR1 DFQATT and CDR2 SNEGSKA (reference sequence). In nucleotides, the CDR3 is TGCAGTGCTGGAGACCTCGGCCGGAAGGGACCTCAAGAGACCCAGTACTTC. It is translated as CSAGDLGRKGPQETQYF.

About this clonotype itself: A much larger clone lies a single base off, so this may be a read error. The chain couples TRBV10-2 to TRBJ1-2, with 7 bases that match TRBD1. CDR3 size: 16 residues. Germline V gene lookup returns CDR1 WSHSY and CDR2 SAAADI. The CDR3 nucleotides read TGCGCCAGCAGTGAGCCAAGACAGGGATCAGCCTCTGGCTACGCCTTC. Amino acid sequence: CASSEPRQGSASGYAF.

In its sample, this clonotype was seen a few times. This chain joins TRBV10-3 and TRBJ2-4, with D possibly being TRBD2 (6 bases). CDR1 is ENHRY, CDR2 SYGVKD, per germline. V was clipped by 6 bases and J by 1 base, with 16 bases between them. The CDR3 runs 16 residues. CDR3 protein: CAIRDPGGAAKNIQYF. CDR3 nucleotides: TGTGCCATCAGGGACCCCGGCGGGGCGGCCAAAAACATTCAGTACTTC.